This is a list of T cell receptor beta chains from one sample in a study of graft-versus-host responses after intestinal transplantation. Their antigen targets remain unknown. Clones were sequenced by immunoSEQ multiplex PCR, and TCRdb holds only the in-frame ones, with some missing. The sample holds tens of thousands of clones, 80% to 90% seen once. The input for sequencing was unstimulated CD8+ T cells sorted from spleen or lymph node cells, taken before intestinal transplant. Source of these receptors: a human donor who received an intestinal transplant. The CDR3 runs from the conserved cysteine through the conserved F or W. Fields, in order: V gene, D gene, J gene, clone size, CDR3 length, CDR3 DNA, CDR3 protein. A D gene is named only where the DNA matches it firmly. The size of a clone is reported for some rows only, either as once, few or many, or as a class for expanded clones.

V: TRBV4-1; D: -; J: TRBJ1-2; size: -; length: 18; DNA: TGCGCCAGCAGCCAAGACTCAATTGACAGGCAATTTAACTATGGCTACACCTTC; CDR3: CASSQDSIDRQFNYGYTF
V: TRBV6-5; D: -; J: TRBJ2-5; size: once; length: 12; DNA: TGTGCCAGCAGTCCGGGAGCGGAGACCCAGTACTTC; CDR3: CASSPGAETQYF
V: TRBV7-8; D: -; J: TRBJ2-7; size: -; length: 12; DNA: TGTGCCAGCAGCTTTAATATCCACGAGCAGTACTTC; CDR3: CASSFNIHEQYF
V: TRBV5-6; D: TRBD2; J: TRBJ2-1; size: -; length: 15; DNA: TGTGCCAGCAGCTTTATTACTAGCGGCTACAATGAGCAGTTCTTC; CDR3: CASSFITSGYNEQFF
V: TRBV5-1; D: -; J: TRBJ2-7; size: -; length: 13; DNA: TGCGCCAGCAGCTTGGACCGAGCCTACGAGCAGTACTTC; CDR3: CASSLDRAYEQYF
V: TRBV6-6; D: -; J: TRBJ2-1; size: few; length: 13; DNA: TGTGCCAGCAGTGATCGAGCCAGGAATGAGCAGTTCTTC; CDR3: CASSDRARNEQFF
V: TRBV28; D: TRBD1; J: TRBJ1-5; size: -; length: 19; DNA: TGTGCCAGCAGTTTGGTCCGGGACAGGGTAGGATATAGCAATCAGCCCCAGCATTTT; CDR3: CASSLVRDRVGYSNQPQHF
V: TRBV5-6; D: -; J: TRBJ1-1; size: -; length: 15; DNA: TGTGCCAGCAGCTTGGTTGGGGCAGGGGCCACTGAAGCTTTCTTT; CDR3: CASSLVGAGATEAFF
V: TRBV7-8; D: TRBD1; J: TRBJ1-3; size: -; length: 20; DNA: TGTGCCAGCAGCTTAAGGACAGGACCCTCTAGGGAAGGCTCTGGAAACACCATATATTTT; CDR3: CASSLRTGPSREGSGNTIYF
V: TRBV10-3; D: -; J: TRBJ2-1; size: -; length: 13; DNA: TGTGCCATCAACTTGGACTATTTGGATGAGCAGTTCTTC; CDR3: CAINLDYLDEQFF
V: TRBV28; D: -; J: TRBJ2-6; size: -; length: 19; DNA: TGTGCCAGCAGACGCGTTACACGGGACTTGGGAGCTGGGGCCAACGTCCTGACTTTC; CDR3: CASRRVTRDLGAGANVLTF
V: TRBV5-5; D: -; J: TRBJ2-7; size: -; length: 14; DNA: TGTGCCAGCAGCCAGGCGGGGGCCTTCTACGAGCAGTACTTC; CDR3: CASSQAGAFYEQYF
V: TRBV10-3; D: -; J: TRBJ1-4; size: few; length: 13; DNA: TGTGCCACCAGAACCGGCGGTCGAGGTGAACTGTTTTTT; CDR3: CATRTGGRGELFF
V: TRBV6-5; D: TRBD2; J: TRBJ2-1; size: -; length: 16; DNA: TGTGCCAGCAGTTACCTAGCGGGGGACTCCTACAATGAGCAGTTCTTC; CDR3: CASSYLAGDSYNEQFF
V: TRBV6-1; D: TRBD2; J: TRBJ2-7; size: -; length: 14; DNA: TGTGCCAGCAGTGAAACGGGGGGGGGCTACGAGCAGTACTTC; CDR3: CASSETGGGYEQYF
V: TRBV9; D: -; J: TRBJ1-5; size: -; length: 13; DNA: TGTGCCAGCAGCGAAGGAGCCACTCAGCCCCAGCATTTT; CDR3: CASSEGATQPQHF
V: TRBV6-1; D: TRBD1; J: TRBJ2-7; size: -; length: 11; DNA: TGTGCCAGCCAGGGGGTAAGGGAGCAGTACTTC; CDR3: CASQGVREQYF
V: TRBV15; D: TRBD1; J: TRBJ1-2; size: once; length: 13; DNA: TGTGCCACCAGCAGACGGACAGGCTATGGCTACACCTTC; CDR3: CATSRRTGYGYTF
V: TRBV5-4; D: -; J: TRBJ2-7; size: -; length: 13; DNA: TGTGCCAGCAGCTTGAATGCAGGCTACGAGCAGTACTTC; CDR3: CASSLNAGYEQYF
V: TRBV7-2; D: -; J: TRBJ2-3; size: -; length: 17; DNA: TGTGCCAGCAGCTCCTCGGACTCCCTCGGCAGCACAGATACGCAGTATTTT; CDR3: CASSSSDSLGSTDTQYF
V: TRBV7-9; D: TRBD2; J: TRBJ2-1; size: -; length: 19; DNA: TGTGCCAGCAGCTCACCCCGTGGCGCGGGAGGGCTTTTCCCCAATGAGCAGTTCTTC; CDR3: CASSSPRGAGGLFPNEQFF
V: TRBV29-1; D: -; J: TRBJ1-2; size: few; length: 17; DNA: TGCAGCGTTGGTTCCCATCCACTGACGGGGGGACACTATGGCTACACCTTC; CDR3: CSVGSHPLTGGHYGYTF
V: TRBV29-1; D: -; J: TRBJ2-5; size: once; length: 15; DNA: TGCAGCGTTTCTCAGAGGGAGGAAGGCCGAGAGACCCAGTACTTC; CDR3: CSVSQREEGRETQYF
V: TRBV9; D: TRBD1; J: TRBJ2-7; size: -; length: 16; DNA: TGTGCCAGCAGCGTAGATGGCAGGGGGTCCATAAGCGAGCAGTACTTC; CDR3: CASSVDGRGSISEQYF
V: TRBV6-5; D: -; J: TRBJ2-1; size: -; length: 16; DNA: TGTGCCAGCAGTTACGAAAGTCGGAGCTCCTACAATGAGCAGTTCTTC; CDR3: CASSYESRSSYNEQFF
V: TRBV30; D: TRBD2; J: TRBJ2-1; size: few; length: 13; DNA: TGTGCCTGGAGTCGGCGGGAGTACAATGAGCAGTTCTTC; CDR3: CAWSRREYNEQFF
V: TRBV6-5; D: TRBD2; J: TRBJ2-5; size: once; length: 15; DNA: TGTGCCAGCAGTTTAGCGGGGGGTACCCAAGAGACCCAGTACTTC; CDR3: CASSLAGGTQETQYF
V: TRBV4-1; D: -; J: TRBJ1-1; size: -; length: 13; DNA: TGCGCCAGCAGCCAAGTCTTAAACACTGAAGCTTTCTTT; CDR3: CASSQVLNTEAFF
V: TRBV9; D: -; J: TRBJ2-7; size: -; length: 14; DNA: TGTGCCAGCAGCGTGGGAGGCACGGCCTACGAGCAGTACTTC; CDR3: CASSVGGTAYEQYF
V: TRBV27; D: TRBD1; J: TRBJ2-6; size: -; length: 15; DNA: TGTGCCAGCAGACCCGACAGGGCTGGGGCCAACGTCCTGACTTTC; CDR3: CASRPDRAGANVLTF
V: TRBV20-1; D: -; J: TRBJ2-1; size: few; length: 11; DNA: TGCAGTGCTAGAGCTGACAATGAGCAGTTCTTC; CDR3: CSARADNEQFF